Given below is one T cell receptor beta chain in context. No antigen is known for it. No much larger clone exists at a distance of one base, and base qualities are not known. TCR beta chain CDR3 regions were sequenced from genomic DNA using the immunoSEQ assay. Rearranged VDJ segments were amplified with primers annealing to V and J segments. Concerning the study's data processing: The ImmunoSeq Analyzer software was used to compute clonality and richness metrics. Fisher's exact test, supplemented by a beta-binomial method for added stringency, was applied to identify differentially abundant clones between regions. TCRdb retrieved this table from immuneACCESS and kept in-frame rearrangements only. Not all clones are present; in checked studies, unresolved V genes account for under half, and no reason is known for the remainder. V, J and clone size are taken as reported in that table, and D and trimming were inferred from the DNA itself. A total of just over 20,000 clones appear in this sample, over 60% of them only once. 17% of the sample belongs to the ten largest clones.

The data derive from a study of intratumoral heterogeneity in liver cancer. With respect to the entire study: In the full roughly 15-patient cohort, the median age was around 69 years and the majority of patients were male. The study combined RNA-seq, DNA sequencing, TCR-seq and SNP array data from multiple regions of hepatocellular carcinoma specimens to study intratumor heterogeneity. The full cohort included over 70 multiregional samples from around 14 HCC patients, consisting of 45 to 55 tumoral regions and 20 adjacent nontumoral regions. The paper as a whole reports these results and caveats: The authors acknowledged a relatively low patient number and under-sampled tumor-infiltrating lymphocyte representation as limitations.

Every patient had early-stage hepatocellular carcinoma and went to surgical resection without receiving any prior therapy. The sampled areas showed no macroscopic signs of necrosis or hemorrhage. In two patients, TCR sequencing (ImmunoSeq) was performed on multiple regions. Each frozen resection tissue sample was taken at least 1 cm away from every other sample. Samples labelled N came from nontumoral liver tissue adjacent to the tumor. Genomic DNA was extracted from bulk tissue using the DNeasy blood and tissue kit. This specimen consisted of tumor-adjacent normal tissue, obtained before any cancer treatment. This receptor was obtained from a woman aged 70-85 years with hepatocellular carcinoma.

The DNA is as follows: TGCAGTGCTAGTCCTCAATTCTCACCCCTCCACTTT. Translated, this is CSASPQFSPLHF. The V gene is TRBV20-1 and the J gene is TRBJ1-6; confidence is insufficient to name the D gene. CDR1 is given as DFQATT and CDR2 as SNEGSKA, both from the germline V gene (reference sequence). Cut back by 3 bases and 10 bases, the V and J ends lie 10 bases apart. Including the terminal cysteine and phenylalanine, the CDR3 comprises 12 residues. Only the CDR3 region is kept as DNA, spanning 36 bases read in frame from base 1.